This T cell receptor beta chain was identified in a study of blood T cell repertoires in COVID-19. Study at large: Samples of COVID-19 (acute and convalescent) were obtained from the United States, Italy and Spain. Sample material is recorded as cDNA or gDNA derived from T cells, B-cell-depleted T cells, or PBMCs.

How the authors handled the data: Researchers report that nucleated cell counts were estimated from reference gene primer amplification. TCRdb's table, derived via immunoSEQ multiplex PCR, lists solely in-frame clones and lacks some. V and J calls and clone size are given by that table; D and trimming were obtained from the DNA. The repertoire holds 300,000 to 400,000 clones, with about 90% as singletons. The CDR3 is made up of 12 amino acids. The sequence was collected from a woman under 30 who had recovered from COVID-19. The J gene is TRBJ1-2, the V gene TRBV21-1. TRBV21-1 is annotated as a pseudogene. Sequencing input: peripheral blood. The CDR3 sequence: CANPGGDHGYTF. The CDR3 DNA follows: TGTGCCAACCCCGGAGGGGATCATGGCTACACCTTC.